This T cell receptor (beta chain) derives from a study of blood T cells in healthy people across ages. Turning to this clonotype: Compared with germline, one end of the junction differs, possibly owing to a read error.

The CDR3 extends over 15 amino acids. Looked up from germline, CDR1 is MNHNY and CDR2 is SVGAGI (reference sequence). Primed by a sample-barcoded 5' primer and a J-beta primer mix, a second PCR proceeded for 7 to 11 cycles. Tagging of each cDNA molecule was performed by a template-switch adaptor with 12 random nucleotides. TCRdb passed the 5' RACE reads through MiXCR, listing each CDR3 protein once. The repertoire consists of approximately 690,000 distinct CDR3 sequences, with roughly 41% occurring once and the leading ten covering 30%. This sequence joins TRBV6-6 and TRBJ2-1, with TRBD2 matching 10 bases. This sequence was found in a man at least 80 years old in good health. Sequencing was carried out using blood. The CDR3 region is CASSLSGRDYSEQFF. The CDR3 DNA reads TGTGCCAGCAGTCTCAGCGGGAGGGATTACAGTGAGCAGTTCTTC.